Listed below are T cell receptor beta chains from one sample, sequenced in a study of T cell responses to AZD1222 COVID-19 vaccine. The table came from immunoSEQ multiplex PCR; TCRdb's copy has only in-frame clones and leaves some out. The data show some 92,000 clones, approximately 90% seen once. Sequenced here: peripheral blood, sampled on day 0 of AZD1222 vaccination. Receptors were obtained from an adult in good health. CDR3s include the opening cysteine and the closing phenylalanine or tryptophan. The order of the fields is clone size, V gene, D gene, J gene, CDR3 protein, CDR3 DNA. D genes are given only for firm matches. Part of the rows lack a size; the others show once, few, many or a class for expanded clones.

NA	TRBV6-2/TRBV6-3	NA	TRBJ1-4	CASSSPFGRDFEKLFF	TGTGCCAGCAGTTCCCCCTTCGGCAGGGATTTTGAAAAACTGTTTTTT
once	TRBV7-9	NA	TRBJ2-3	CASSLGSPGRITDTQYF	TGTGCCAGCAGCTTAGGGTCCCCGGGGCGGATCACAGATACGCAGTATTTT
few	TRBV2	TRBD2	TRBJ2-7	CASQREGFEQYF	TGTGCCAGCCAGCGGGAAGGGTTCGAGCAGTACTTC
NA	TRBV19	NA	TRBJ1-1	CASSMGTEAFF	TGTGCCAGTAGTATGGGGACTGAAGCTTTCTTT
NA	TRBV5-1	TRBD1	TRBJ1-2	CASSFDRAGYTF	TGCGCCAGCAGCTTTGACAGGGCCGGCTACACCTTC
NA	TRBV11-2	NA	TRBJ1-1	CASSFDTGDTEAFF	TGTGCCAGCAGCTTTGACACGGGTGACACTGAAGCTTTCTTT
few	TRBV11-2	NA	TRBJ2-7	CASSSTQGYEQYF	TGTGCCAGCAGCTCTACGCAGGGCTACGAGCAGTACTTC
once	TRBV19	TRBD1	TRBJ1-2	CASSIMPAPGTATLPNYGYTF	TGTGCCAGTAGTATTATGCCCGCGCCAGGGACAGCGACCCTACCTAACTATGGCTACACCTTC
NA	TRBV20-1	NA	TRBJ2-5	CSASQGGGAGETQYF	TGCAGTGCTAGTCAGGGAGGGGGGGCAGGAGAGACCCAGTACTTC
NA	TRBV12-2	NA	TRBJ1-2	CASRLITGGFSFYGYTF	TGTGCAAGTCGCTTAATAACGGGGGGCTTTTCGTTCTATGGCTACACCTTC
NA	TRBV28	NA	TRBJ1-6	CASSGGGWLNSPLHF	TGTGCCAGCAGTGGGGGAGGGTGGCTGAATTCACCCCTCCACTTT
NA	TRBV11-2	NA	TRBJ2-2	CASSLVTGNTGELFF	TGTGCCAGCAGCTTAGTTACAGGGAACACCGGGGAGCTGTTTTTT
NA	TRBV5-1	NA	TRBJ1-3	CASSLGHSGNTIYF	TGCGCCAGCAGTTTGGGTCATTCTGGAAACACCATATATTTT
NA	TRBV30	TRBD2	TRBJ2-7	CAWSVPSGNYEQYF	TGTGCCTGGAGTGTACCTAGCGGGAACTACGAGCAGTACTTC
once	TRBV27	NA	TRBJ1-2	CAGSLSFTAQHGYTF	TGTGCCGGCAGTTTATCGTTCACAGCCCAGCATGGCTACACCTTC
once	TRBV15	NA	TRBJ1-4	CATSRDLDWAATNEKLFF	TGTGCCACCAGCAGAGATTTGGACTGGGCCGCAACTAATGAAAAACTGTTTTTT
NA	TRBV13	TRBD1	TRBJ2-3	CASSPDRDTQYF	TGTGCCAGCAGCCCGGACAGGGATACGCAGTATTTT
NA	TRBV5-4	NA	TRBJ2-7	CASSLDYEQYF	TGTGCCAGCAGCTTGGACTACGAGCAGTACTTC
NA	TRBV11-2	TRBD2	TRBJ2-3	CASSFSGRVVDTQYF	TGTGCCAGCAGCTTTAGCGGGAGAGTTGTAGATACGCAGTATTTT
NA	TRBV24-1	TRBD2	TRBJ2-1	CATSDRLAGYNEQFF	TGTGCCACCAGTGATAGACTAGCGGGATACAATGAGCAGTTCTTC
NA	TRBV27	TRBD2	TRBJ2-3	CASSFWTSGFTDTQYF	TGTGCCAGCAGTTTTTGGACTAGCGGATTCACAGATACGCAGTATTTT
NA	TRBV7-8	TRBD1	TRBJ2-2	CASSFGNLRGRGHNANTGELFF	TGTGCCAGCAGCTTTGGGAACTTAAGGGGCAGGGGGCACAACGCGAACACCGGGGAGCTGTTTTTT
NA	TRBV11-2	NA	TRBJ1-5	CASSLTRDQPQHF	TGTGCCAGCAGCTTGACCCGGGATCAGCCCCAGCATTTT
NA	TRBV9	NA	TRBJ2-2	CASSVSDSQINTGELFF	TGTGCCAGCAGCGTATCTGACAGCCAGATCAACACCGGGGAGCTGTTTTTT
NA	TRBV11-2	NA	TRBJ2-1	CASSLAGSYNEQFF	TGTGCCAGCAGCTTAGCTGGCTCCTACAATGAGCAGTTCTTC
NA	TRBV7-2	TRBD1	TRBJ1-3	CASSPRTGRLDTIYF	TGTGCCAGCAGCCCCCGGACAGGGAGGTTGGACACCATATATTTT
once	TRBV9	NA	TRBJ2-2	CASQNTGELFF	TGTGCCAGCCAGAACACCGGGGAGCTGTTTTTT
NA	TRBV4-1	TRBD1	TRBJ1-2	CASSPSSTGVGYTF	TGCGCCAGCAGCCCATCCTCGACAGGGGTCGGCTACACCTTC
NA	TRBV7-6	NA	TRBJ2-5	CASSLGGTRLETQYF	TGTGCCAGCAGCTTAGGAGGGACCAGGCTGGAGACCCAGTACTTC
NA	TRBV11-3	NA	TRBJ2-3	CASRRTGQSSESIQYF	TGTGCCAGCAGGAGGACCGGACAGTCCTCAGAGTCTATACAGTATTTT
once	TRBV24-1	TRBD1	TRBJ2-1	CATSDLGRGQYNEQFF	TGTGCCACCAGTGATTTAGGCAGGGGGCAGTACAATGAGCAGTTCTTC
NA	TRBV28	NA	TRBJ1-1	CASSLSERAEAFF	TGTGCCAGCAGTTTGAGTGAGAGGGCTGAAGCTTTCTTT
NA	TRBV2	NA	TRBJ2-1	CASSEGRGSYNEQFF	TGTGCCAGCAGTGAAGGGCGGGGCTCCTACAATGAGCAGTTCTTC
once	TRBV19	NA	TRBJ1-5	CASSIVSGAQHF	TGTGCCAGTAGTATAGTGTCGGGAGCTCAGCATTTT
NA	TRBV3-1/TRBV3-2	NA	TRBJ2-7	CASSQGRWEQYF	TGTGCCAGCAGCCAAGGGCGTTGGGAGCAGTACTTC
NA	TRBV7-6	NA	TRBJ2-7	CASSLGNSGSYEQYF	TGTGCCAGCAGCTTAGGAAATAGCGGCTCCTACGAGCAGTACTTC
NA	TRBV28	TRBD2	TRBJ2-2	CASNGRLYGTSGGRSGELFF	TGTGCCAGCAATGGCCGTCTCTACGGGACTAGCGGGGGGCGGTCCGGGGAGCTGTTTTTT
NA	TRBV19	NA	TRBJ2-1	CASSIDHLAADSYNEQFF	TGTGCCAGTAGTATAGATCATTTGGCAGCAGACTCCTACAATGAGCAGTTCTTC
NA	TRBV7-9	NA	TRBJ2-3	CASSLYSASSTDTQYF	TGTGCCAGCAGCTTATATAGCGCTTCTAGCACAGATACGCAGTATTTT
NA	TRBV5-4	NA	TRBJ2-2	CASSLGGGTGELFF	TGTGCCAGCAGCTTGGGAGGGGGCACCGGGGAGCTGTTTTTT
NA	TRBV11-2	TRBD1	TRBJ2-7	CASSDRGLSYEQYF	TGTGCCAGCAGCGACAGGGGTCTATCCTACGAGCAGTACTTC
NA	TRBV4-1	NA	TRBJ1-1	CASSLPKGTEAFF	TGCGCCAGCAGCCTTCCCAAAGGCACTGAAGCTTTCTTT
NA	TRBV4-1	NA	TRBJ1-1	CASSGQPWGNTEAFF	TGCGCCAGCAGTGGACAGCCCTGGGGGAACACTGAAGCTTTCTTT
NA	TRBV5-4	NA	TRBJ1-3	CASSSRKAGNTIYF	TGTGCCAGCAGCTCGAGGAAAGCGGGAAACACCATATATTTT
NA	TRBV4-2	TRBD2	TRBJ2-3	CASSQVAGGRGTQYF	TGTGCCAGCAGCCAGGTAGCGGGGGGACGGGGTACGCAGTATTTT
NA	TRBV4-1	NA	TRBJ1-2	CASSQDWTDYGYTF	TGCGCCAGCAGCCAAGATTGGACAGACTATGGCTACACCTTC
NA	TRBV5-1	TRBD2	TRBJ2-1	CASSFMVWTSGSEQFF	TGCGCCAGCAGCTTTATGGTCTGGACTAGCGGGAGTGAGCAGTTCTTC
NA	TRBV11-1	NA	TRBJ2-2	CASSLTSGPNTGELFF	TGTGCCAGCAGTCTGACTAGTGGCCCTAACACCGGGGAGCTGTTTTTT
NA	TRBV27	TRBD2	TRBJ2-5	CASSFIHSGRDGETQYF	TGTGCCAGCAGTTTTATCCATAGCGGGAGGGATGGAGAGACCCAGTACTTC
NA	TRBV11-2	NA	TRBJ2-1	CASSLELSPYNEQFF	TGTGCCAGCAGCTTGGAGTTGAGCCCCTACAATGAGCAGTTCTTC
NA	TRBV7-3	NA	TRBJ2-3	CASSPGITDTQYF	TGTGCCAGCAGTCCAGGGATCACAGATACGCAGTATTTT
NA	TRBV3-1/TRBV3-2	NA	TRBJ2-3	CASSQDGDTQYF	TGTGCCAGCAGCCAAGATGGGGATACGCAGTATTTT
NA	TRBV14	TRBD1	TRBJ2-5	CASSQTGTGITQYF	TGTGCCAGCAGCCAAACCGGGACAGGTATAACCCAGTACTTC
NA	TRBV10-3	TRBD1	TRBJ2-2	CAISEQGAVTGELFF	TGTGCCATCAGTGAACAGGGGGCGGTCACCGGGGAGCTGTTTTTT
once	TRBV27	NA	TRBJ2-7	CASSFDPSLYEQYF	TGTGCCAGCAGTTTTGATCCCTCCCTTTACGAGCAGTACTTC